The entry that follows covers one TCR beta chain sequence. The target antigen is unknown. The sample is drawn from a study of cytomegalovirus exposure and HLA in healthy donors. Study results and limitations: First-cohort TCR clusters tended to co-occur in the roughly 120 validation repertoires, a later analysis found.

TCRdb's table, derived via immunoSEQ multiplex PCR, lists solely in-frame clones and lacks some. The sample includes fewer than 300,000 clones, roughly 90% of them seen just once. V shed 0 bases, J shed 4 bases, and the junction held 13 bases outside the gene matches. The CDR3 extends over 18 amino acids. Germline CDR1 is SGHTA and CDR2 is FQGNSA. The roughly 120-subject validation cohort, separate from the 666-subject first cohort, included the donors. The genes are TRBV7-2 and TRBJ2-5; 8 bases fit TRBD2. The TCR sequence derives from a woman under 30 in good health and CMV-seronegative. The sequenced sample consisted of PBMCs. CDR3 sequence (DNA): TGTGCCAGCAGCTTAGCGCTTCTTAGCGGGATATCAGGAGAGACCCAGTACTTC. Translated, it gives CASSLALLSGISGETQYF.